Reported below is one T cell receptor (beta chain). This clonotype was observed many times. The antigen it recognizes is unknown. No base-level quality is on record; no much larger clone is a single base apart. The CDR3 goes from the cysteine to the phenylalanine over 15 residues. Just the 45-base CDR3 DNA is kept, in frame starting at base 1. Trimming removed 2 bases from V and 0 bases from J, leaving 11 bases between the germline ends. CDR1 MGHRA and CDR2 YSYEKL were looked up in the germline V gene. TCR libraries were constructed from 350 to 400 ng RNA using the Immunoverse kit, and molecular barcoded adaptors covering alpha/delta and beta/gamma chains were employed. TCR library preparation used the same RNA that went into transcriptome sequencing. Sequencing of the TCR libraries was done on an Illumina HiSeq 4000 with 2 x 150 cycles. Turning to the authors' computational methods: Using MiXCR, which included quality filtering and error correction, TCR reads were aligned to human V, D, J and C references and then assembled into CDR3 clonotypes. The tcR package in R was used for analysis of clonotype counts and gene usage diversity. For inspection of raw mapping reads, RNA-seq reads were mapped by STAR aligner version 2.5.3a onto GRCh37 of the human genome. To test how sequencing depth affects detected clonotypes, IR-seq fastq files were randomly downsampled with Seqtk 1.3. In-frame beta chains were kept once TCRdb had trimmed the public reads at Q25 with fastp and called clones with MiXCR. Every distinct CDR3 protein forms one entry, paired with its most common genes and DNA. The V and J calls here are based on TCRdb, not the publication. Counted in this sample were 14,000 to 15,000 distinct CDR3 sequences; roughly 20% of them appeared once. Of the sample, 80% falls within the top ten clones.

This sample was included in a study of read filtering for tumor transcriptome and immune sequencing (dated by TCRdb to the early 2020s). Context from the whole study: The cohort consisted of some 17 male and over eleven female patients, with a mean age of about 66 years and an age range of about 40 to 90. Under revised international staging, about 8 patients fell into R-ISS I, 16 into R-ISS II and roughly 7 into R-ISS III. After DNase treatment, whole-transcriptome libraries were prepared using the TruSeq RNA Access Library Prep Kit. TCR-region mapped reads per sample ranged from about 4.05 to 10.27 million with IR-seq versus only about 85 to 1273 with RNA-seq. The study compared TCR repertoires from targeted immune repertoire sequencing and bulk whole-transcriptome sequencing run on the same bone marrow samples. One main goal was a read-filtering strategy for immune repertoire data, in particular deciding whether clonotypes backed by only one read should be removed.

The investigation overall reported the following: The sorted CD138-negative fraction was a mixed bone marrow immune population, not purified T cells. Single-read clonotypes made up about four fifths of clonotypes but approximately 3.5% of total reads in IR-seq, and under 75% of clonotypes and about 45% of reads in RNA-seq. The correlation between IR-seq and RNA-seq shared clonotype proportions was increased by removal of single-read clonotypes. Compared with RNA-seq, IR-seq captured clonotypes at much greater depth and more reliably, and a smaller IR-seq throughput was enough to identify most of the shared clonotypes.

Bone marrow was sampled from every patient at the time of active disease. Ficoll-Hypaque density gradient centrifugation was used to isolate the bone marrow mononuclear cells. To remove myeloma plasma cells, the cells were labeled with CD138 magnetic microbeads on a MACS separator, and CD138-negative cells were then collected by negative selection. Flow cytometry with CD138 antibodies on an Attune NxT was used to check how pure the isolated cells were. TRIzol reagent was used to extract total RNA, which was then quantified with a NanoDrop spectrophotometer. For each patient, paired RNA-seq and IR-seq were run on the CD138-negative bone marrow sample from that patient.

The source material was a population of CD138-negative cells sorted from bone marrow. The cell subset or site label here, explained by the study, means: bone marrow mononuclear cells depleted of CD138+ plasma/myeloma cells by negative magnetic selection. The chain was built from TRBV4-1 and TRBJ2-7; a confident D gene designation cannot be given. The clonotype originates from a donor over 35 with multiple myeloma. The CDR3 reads CASSQTEGLSYEQYF. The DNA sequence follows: TGCGCCAGCAGCCAAACAGAAGGTCTCTCCTACGAGCAGTACTTC.